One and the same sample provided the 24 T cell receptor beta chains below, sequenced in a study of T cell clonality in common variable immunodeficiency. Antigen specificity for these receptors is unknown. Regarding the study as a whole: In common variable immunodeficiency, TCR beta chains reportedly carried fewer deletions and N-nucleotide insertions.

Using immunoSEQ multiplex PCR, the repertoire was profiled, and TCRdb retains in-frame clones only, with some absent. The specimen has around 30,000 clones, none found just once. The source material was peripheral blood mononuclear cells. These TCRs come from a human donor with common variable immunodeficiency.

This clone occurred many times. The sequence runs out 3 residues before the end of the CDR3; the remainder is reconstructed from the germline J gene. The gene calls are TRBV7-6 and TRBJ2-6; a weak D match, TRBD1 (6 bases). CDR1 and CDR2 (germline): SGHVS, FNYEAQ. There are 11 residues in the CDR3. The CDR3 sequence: CASSSGDILTF. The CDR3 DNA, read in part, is TGTGCCAGCAGCTCCGGGGACATC.

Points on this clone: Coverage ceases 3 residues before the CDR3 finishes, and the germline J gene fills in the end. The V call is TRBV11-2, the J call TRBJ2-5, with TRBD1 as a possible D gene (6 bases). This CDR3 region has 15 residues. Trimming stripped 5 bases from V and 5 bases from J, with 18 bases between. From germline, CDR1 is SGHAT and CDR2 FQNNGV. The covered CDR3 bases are TGTGCCAGCAGCCGTGGGGACATCGAAGGGGAGACC. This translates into CASSRGDIEGET. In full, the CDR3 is CASSRGDIEGETQYF.

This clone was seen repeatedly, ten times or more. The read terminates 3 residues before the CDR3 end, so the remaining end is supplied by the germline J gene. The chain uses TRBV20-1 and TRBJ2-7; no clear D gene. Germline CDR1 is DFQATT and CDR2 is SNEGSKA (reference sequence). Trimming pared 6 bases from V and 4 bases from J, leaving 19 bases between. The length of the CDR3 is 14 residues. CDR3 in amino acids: CSAAREIYEYEQYF. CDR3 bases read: TGCAGTGCCGCGAGAGAAATCTATGAGTACGAG.

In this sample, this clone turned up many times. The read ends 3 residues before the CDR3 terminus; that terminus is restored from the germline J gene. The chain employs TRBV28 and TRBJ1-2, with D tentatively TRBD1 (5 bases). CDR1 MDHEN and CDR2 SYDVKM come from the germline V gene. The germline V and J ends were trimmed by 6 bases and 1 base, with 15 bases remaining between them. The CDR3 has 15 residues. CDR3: CASRRAAGGNYGYTF. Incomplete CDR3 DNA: TGTGCCAGCAGACGGGCAGCGGGGGGTAACTATGGC.

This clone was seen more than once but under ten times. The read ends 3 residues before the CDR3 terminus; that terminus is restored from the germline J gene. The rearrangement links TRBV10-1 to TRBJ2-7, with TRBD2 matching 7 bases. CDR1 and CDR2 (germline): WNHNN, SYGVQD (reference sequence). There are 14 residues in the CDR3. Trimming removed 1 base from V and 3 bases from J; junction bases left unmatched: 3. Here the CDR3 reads CASSELRESYEQYF. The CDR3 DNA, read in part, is TGCGCCAGCAGTGAGTTGCGGGAGAGCTACGAG.

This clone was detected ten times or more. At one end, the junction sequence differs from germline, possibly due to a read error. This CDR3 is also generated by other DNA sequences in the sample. CDR3: CASSLAGGNTEAFF. CDR3 DNA, as far as it was read: TGCGCCAGCAGCTTGGCCGGGGGGAACACTGAG. The chain joins TRBV5-1 to TRBJ1-1, with D perhaps TRBD1 (5 bases). The read is 3 residues too short to cover the CDR3 end, so that end is filled in from the germline J gene. The CDR3 runs to 14 residues. Germline lookup yields CDR1 SGHRS and CDR2 YFSETQ.

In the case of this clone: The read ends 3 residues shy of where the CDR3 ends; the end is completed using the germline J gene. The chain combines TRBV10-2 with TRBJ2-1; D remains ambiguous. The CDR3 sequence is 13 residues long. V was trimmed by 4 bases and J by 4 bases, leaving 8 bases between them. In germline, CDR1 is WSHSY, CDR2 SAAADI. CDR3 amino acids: CASSATPYNEQFF. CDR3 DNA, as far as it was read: TGCGCCAGCAGTGCGACTCCATACAATGAG.

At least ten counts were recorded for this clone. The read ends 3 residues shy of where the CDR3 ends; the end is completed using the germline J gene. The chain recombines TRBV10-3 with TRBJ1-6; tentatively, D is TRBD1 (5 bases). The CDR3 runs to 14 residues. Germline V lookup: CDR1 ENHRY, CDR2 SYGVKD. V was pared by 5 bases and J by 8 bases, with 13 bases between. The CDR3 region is CAISQDLRDSPLHF. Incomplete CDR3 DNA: TGTGCCATCAGTCAGGACCTCAGGGATTCACCC.

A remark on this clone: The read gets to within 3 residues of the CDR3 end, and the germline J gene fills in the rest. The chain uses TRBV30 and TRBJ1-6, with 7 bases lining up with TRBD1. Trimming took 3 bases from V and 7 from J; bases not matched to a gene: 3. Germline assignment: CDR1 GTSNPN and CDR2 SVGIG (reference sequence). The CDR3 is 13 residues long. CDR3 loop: CAWRGDSNSPLHF. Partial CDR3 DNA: TGTGCCTGGAGGGGGGACAGCAATTCACCC.

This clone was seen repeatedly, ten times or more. CDR3 amino acids: CASNPGSMNEQYF. The sequenced CDR3 bases are TGCGCCAGCAACCCGGGGTCAATGAACGAG. This sequence joins TRBV5-1 and TRBJ2-7; TRBD2 might be the D (5 bases). The CDR3 is cut off 3 residues early in the read; its end comes from the germline J gene. The CDR3 sequence is 13 residues long. The germline V gene has CDR1 SGHRS and CDR2 YFSETQ. Trimming took off 6 bases at V and 5 bases at J, with 15 bases between the two ends. The full variable domain, in which reference TRBV5-1 and TRBJ2-7 provide the parts outside the CDR3, is KAGVTQTPRYLIKTRGQQVTLSCSPISGHRSVSWYQQTPGQGLQFLFEYFSETQRNKGNFPGRFSGRQFSNSRSEMNVSTLELGDSALYLCASNPGSMNEQYFGPGTRLTVT.

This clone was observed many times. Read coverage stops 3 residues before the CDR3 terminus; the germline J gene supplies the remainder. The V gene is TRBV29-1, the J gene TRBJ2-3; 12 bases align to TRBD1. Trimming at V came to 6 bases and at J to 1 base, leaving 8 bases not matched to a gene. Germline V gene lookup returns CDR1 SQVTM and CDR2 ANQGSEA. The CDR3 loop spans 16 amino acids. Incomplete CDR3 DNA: TGCAGCGTCGCGTTCGGGACAGGGGGCGGCACAGATACG. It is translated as CSVAFGTGGGTDT. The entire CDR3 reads CSVAFGTGGGTDTQYF.

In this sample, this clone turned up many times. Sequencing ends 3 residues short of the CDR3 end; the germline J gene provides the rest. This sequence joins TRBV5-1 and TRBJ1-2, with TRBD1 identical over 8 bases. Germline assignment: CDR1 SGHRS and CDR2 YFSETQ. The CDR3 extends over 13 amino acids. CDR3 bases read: TGCGCCAGCAGCTTGGGCGGACAGGGAGGC. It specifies CASSLGGQGG. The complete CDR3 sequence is CASSLGGQGGYTF. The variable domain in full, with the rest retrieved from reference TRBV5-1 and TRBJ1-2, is KAGVTQTPRYLIKTRGQQVTLSCSPISGHRSVSWYQQTPGQGLQFLFEYFSETQRNKGNFPGRFSGRQFSNSRSEMNVSTLELGDSALYLCASSLGGQGGYTFGSGTRLTVV.

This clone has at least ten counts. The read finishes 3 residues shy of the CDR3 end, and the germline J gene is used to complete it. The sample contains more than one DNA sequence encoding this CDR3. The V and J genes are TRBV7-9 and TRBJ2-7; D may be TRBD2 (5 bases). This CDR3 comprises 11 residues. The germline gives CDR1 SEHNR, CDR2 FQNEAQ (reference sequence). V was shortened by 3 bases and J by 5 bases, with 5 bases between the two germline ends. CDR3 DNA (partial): TGTGCCAGCAGCTTGCGGGACGAG. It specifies CASSLRDE. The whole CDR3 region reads CASSLRDEQYF.

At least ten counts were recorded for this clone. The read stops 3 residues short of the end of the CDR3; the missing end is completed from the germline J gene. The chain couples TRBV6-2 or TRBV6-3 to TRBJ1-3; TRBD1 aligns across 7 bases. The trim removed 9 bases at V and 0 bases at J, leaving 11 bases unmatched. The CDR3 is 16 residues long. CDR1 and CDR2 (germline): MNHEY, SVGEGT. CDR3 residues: CARRGQNFLSGNTIYF. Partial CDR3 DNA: TGTGCCAGGCGGGGACAGAACTTCCTCTCTGGAAACACC.

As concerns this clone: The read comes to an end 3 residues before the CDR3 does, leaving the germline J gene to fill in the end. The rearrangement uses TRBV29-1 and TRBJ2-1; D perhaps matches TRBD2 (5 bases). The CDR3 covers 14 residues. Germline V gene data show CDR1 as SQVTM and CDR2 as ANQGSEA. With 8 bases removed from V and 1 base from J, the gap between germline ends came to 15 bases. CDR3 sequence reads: CSTRTVLSYNEQFF. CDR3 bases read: TGCAGCACACGGACTGTCTTATCCTACAATGAG.

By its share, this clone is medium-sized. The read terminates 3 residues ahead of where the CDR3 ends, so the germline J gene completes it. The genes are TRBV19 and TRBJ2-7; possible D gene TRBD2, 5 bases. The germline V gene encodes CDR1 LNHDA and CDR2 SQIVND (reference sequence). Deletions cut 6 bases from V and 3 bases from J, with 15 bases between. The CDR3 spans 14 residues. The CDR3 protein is CASRTDSGSYEQYF. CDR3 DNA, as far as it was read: TGTGCCAGTAGAACGGACTCGGGGAGCTACGAG.

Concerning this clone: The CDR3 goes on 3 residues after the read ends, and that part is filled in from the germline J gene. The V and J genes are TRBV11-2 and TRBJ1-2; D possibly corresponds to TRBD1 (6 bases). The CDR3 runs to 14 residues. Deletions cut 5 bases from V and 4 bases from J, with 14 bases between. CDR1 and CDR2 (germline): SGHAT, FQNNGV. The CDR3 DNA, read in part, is TGTGCCAGCAGCATATCCGGGACATCCTATGGC. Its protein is CASSISGTSYG. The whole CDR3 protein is CASSISGTSYGYTF.

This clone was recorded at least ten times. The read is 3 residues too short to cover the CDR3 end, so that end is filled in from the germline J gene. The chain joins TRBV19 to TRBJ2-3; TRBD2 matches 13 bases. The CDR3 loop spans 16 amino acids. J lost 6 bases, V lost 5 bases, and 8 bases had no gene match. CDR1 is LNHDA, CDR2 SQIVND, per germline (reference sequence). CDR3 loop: CASSRVPGLAGDTQYF. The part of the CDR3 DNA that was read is TGTGCCAGTAGTCGGGTACCGGGACTAGCGGGGGATACG.

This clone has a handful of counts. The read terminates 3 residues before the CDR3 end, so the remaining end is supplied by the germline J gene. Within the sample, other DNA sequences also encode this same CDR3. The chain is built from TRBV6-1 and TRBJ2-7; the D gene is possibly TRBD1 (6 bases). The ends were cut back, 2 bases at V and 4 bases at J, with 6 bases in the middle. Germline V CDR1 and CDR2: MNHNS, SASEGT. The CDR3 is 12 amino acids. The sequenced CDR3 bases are TGTGCCAGCAGTGAAAGGGGGTACGAG. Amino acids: CASSERGYE. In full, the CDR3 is CASSERGYEQYF.

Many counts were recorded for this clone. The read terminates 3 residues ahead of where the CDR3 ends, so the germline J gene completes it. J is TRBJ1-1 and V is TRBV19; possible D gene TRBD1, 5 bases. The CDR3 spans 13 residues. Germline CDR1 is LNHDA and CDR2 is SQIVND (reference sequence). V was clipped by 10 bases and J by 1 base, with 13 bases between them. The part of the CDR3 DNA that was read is TGTGCCACGCAGACAGCGACGAACACTGAA. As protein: CATQTATNTE. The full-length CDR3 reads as CATQTATNTEAFF.

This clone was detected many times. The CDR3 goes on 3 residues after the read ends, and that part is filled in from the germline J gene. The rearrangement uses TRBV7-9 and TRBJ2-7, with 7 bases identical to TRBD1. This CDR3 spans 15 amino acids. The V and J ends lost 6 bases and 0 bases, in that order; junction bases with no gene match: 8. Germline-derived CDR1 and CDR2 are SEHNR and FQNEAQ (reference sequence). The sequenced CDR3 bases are TGTGCCAGCAGACCCGACAGGGCACCCTCCTACGAG. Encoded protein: CASRPDRAPSYE. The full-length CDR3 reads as CASRPDRAPSYEQYF. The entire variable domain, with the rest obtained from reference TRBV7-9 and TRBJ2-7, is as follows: DTGVSQNPRHKITKRGQNVTFRCDPISEHNRLYWYRQTLGQGPEFLTYFQNEAQLEKSRLLSDRFSAERPKGSFSTLEIQRTEQGDSAMYLCASRPDRAPSYEQYFGPGTRLTVT.

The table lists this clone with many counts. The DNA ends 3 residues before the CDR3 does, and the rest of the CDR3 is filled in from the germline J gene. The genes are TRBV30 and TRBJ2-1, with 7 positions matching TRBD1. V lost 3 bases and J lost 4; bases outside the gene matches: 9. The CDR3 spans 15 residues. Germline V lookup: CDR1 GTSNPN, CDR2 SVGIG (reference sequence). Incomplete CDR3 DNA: TGTGCCTGGAGCCAAACCGGGACAGCTTACAATGAG. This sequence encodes CAWSQTGTAYNE. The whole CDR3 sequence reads CAWSQTGTAYNEQFF.

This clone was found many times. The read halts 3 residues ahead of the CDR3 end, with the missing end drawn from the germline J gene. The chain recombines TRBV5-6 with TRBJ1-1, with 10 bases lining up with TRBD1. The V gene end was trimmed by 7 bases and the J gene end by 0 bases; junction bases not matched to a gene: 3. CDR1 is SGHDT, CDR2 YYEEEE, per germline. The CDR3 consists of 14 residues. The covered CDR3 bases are TGTGCCAGCTCCGGGACAGGGGTGAACACTGAA. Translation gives CASSGTGVNTE. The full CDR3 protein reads CASSGTGVNTEAFF.

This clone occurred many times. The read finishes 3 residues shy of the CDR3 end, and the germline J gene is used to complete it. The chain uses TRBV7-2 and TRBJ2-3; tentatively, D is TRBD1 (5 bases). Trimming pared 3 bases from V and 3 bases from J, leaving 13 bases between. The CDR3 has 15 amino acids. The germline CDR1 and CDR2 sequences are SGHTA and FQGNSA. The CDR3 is CASSFSRAGTDTQYF. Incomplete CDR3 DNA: TGTGCCAGCAGCTTTAGCAGGGCAGGGACAGATACG.